This T cell receptor beta chain was identified in a study of T cells after yellow fever vaccination. The CDR3 sequence is 14 residues long. Trimming removed 5 bases from V and 1 base from J, with 14 bases in between. In germline, CDR1 is DFQATT, CDR2 SNEGSKA (reference sequence). This clonotype was seen a handful of times. The study made its TCR cDNA through 5'RACE template switching. That step introduced a universal primer site along with UMIs. TCRdb analysed the 5' RACE reads with MiXCR anew, one entry per CDR3 protein. The sample lists some 500,000 distinct CDR3 sequences; roughly 14% were seen once.

The sequence was obtained from a man aged 25-45 years who received the YFV17D yellow fever vaccine. The V and J genes are TRBV20-1 and TRBJ1-1, with D possibly matching TRBD1 (6 bases). The material was PBMCs, obtained on the day of the yellow fever booster vaccination. CDR3: CSALYPQGNTEAFF. The DNA of the CDR3 is TGCAGTGCTTTATACCCACAGGGGAACACTGAAGCTTTCTTT.